A single sample is the source of the 27 T cell receptor beta chains below, sequenced in a study of T cell repertoires in cytomegalovirus infection. Via MiXCR, TCRdb re-called the reads, giving one row per CDR3 protein. The data hold hundreds of thousands of distinct CDR3 sequences, with 20% to 25% observed a single time. The sample consisted of CD8+ T cells from PBMCs. The receptors originated from a human donor in good health (CMV status not recorded). Some clones in this sample may be carry-over from other donors' samples.

This clonotype showed up just once. This chain uses TRBV5-1 with TRBJ2-1; 13 nucleotides match TRBD2. Germline V gene sequence: CDR1 SGHRS, CDR2 YFSETQ. The V segment lost 5 bases and the J segment 6 bases; nucleotides outside the gene matches: 8. CDR3 size: 16 residues. The CDR3 protein is CASSFGLAGDFNEQFF. The CDR3 coding sequence is TGCGCCAGCAGTTTCGGACTAGCGGGGGACTTCAATGAGCAGTTCTTC.

Worth noting for this clonotype: With a much larger clone just one base away, this may be a read error. J is TRBJ1-1 and V is TRBV7-6; TRBD1 matches at 9 bases. This CDR3 is built from 16 residues. Germline CDR1 reads SGHVS; CDR2 reads FNYEAQ. For the CDR3, the DNA is TGTGCCAACAGCTCGCTACCGGGACAGGGCTACACTGAAGCTTTCTTT. Its translation is CANSSLPGQGYTEAFF.

This clonotype was observed a handful of times. V is TRBV12-3 or TRBV12-4 and J is TRBJ2-3; D is ambiguous. V gave up 5 bases and J gave up 3 bases, with 9 bases separating them. The CDR3 is made up of 13 amino acids. The CDR3 region is CASSPITTDTQYF. In DNA, the CDR3 is TGTGCCAGCAGTCCGATAACAACAGATACGCAGTATTTT.

This clonotype occurred many times. The V and J genes are TRBV7-9 and TRBJ1-2; D not certain. The CDR3 contains 13 residues. Trimming removed 1 base at V and 4 bases at J, with 7 bases between. CDR1 and CDR2 (germline): SEHNR, FQNEAQ (reference sequence). CDR3 loop: CASSLEVSYGYTF. DNA for the CDR3: TGTGCCAGCAGCTTAGAGGTATCCTATGGCTACACCTTC.

This clonotype appeared a few times. As DNA, the CDR3 is TGTGCCAGCAGCTCCGGAGGACGATGGGGAGCTTTCTTT. Translating it yields CASSSGGRWGAFF. The V and J genes are TRBV7-9 and TRBJ1-1, with D uncertain. Germline V lookup: CDR1 SEHNR, CDR2 FQNEAQ (reference sequence). The germline V and J ends were trimmed by 4 bases and 10 bases, with 16 bases remaining between them. There are 13 residues in the CDR3.

The chain combines TRBV25-1 with TRBJ1-2; D not certain. Per the germline V gene, CDR1 is MGHDK and CDR2 is SYGVNS. CDR3 length: 13 residues. Trimming cost V 3 bases and J 3 bases, with 8 bases left between them. CDR3 nucleotide sequence: TGTGCCAGCAGTGAGGCAAACCACTATGGCTACACCTTC. Translation: CASSEANHYGYTF.

In this sample, this clonotype turned up many times. The J gene is TRBJ2-3, the V gene TRBV7-9, with D possibly called TRBD1 or TRBD2 (6 bases each). Trimming took off 7 bases at V and 6 bases at J, with 20 bases between the two ends. The CDR3 sequence is 15 residues long. Germline-derived CDR1 and CDR2 are SEHNR and FQNEAQ (reference sequence). CDR3 sequence: CASIDRRGEQDTQYF. CDR3 DNA sequence: TGTGCCAGCATCGACAGGCGGGGCGAGCAGGATACGCAGTATTTT.

The V and J genes are TRBV5-6 and TRBJ2-4; no reliable D call. Deletions cut 2 bases from V and 0 bases from J, with 6 bases between. Germline values: CDR1 SGHDT, CDR2 YYEEEE. The CDR3 length is 14 residues. The CDR3, as DNA: TGTGCCAGCAGCTTATACCTAGCCAAAAACATTCAGTACTTC. Translating gives CASSLYLAKNIQYF.

This clonotype occurred many times. This rearrangement joins TRBV28 to TRBJ2-1; TRBD1 matches 7 bases. Germline V gives CDR1 MDHEN, CDR2 SYDVKM. The CDR3 has 17 amino acids. Trimming cost V 5 bases and J 0 bases; bases outside gene matches: 10. The CDR3 here is CASSLNRDRSSYNEQFF. The CDR3, as DNA: TGTGCCAGCAGTCTCAACCGGGACAGAAGCTCCTACAATGAGCAGTTCTTC.

This sequence joins TRBV28 and TRBJ1-1; D perhaps matches TRBD1 (6 bases). V lost 2 bases and J lost 4, with 17 bases in between. Germline V gene lookup returns CDR1 MDHEN and CDR2 SYDVKM. CDR3 length: 16 amino acids. The CDR3 spells CASSLAPGDWGTEAFF. The CDR3 DNA reads TGTGCCAGCAGTTTAGCTCCAGGGGACTGGGGCACTGAAGCTTTCTTT. The variable domain in full, completed from reference TRBV28 and TRBJ1-1, reads DVKVTQSSRYLVKRTGEKVFLECVQDMDHENMFWYRQDPGLGLRLIYFSYDVKMKEKGDIPEGYSVSREKKERFSLILESASTNQTSMYLCASSLAPGDWGTEAFFGQGTRLTVV.

This sequence joins TRBV5-5 and TRBJ1-3, with TRBD1 matching 8 bases. This CDR3 has 19 amino acids. The germline V gene encodes CDR1 SGHKS and CDR2 YYEKEE (reference sequence). Trimming took 4 bases from V and 0 from J; bases not matched to a gene: 15. The CDR3 region has the DNA TGTGCCAGCAGCCCGGACAGGGTTTATCCTCCCAGCTCTGGAAACACCATATATTTT. Encoded protein: CASSPDRVYPPSSGNTIYF.

The chain couples TRBV20-1 to TRBJ2-5; 11 bases line up with TRBD2. V shed 0 bases and J 1 base; nucleotides not matched to a gene: 10. Germline CDR1 is DFQATT and CDR2 is SNEGSKA (reference sequence). The CDR3 is 18 residues long. The CDR3 bases are TGCAGTGCTAGAGATCTGGGACTAGCGGCGGAAGTCCAAGAGACCCAGTACTTC. Protein: CSARDLGLAAEVQETQYF.

In this sample, this clonotype turned up many times. The rearrangement links TRBV7-2 to TRBJ2-1; 8 bases are a match to TRBD2. Germline V gene data show CDR1 as SGHTA and CDR2 as FQGNSA. This CDR3 contains 11 residues. V dropped 5 bases and J dropped 15; count of bases not matched to a gene: 6. CDR3 loop: CASSPGGAGFF. Written as DNA, the CDR3 is TGTGCCAGCAGCCCCGGGGGGGCCGGGTTCTTC.

Here the CDR3 reads CASKSGETQYF. DNA of the CDR3: TGTGCCAGCAAGAGCGGAGAGACCCAGTACTTC. The V gene is TRBV2, the J gene TRBJ2-5; a possible D gene is TRBD2 (5 bases). Looked up from germline, CDR1 is SNHLY and CDR2 is FYNNEI. This CDR3 has 11 amino acids. Trimming removed 7 bases from V and 4 bases from J, with 7 bases in between.

CDR3 sequence (DNA): TGTGCCAGCAGCTCATCCACCGGGACAGGGTCCGAGGAGCTGTTTTTT. It codes for CASSSSTGTGSEELFF. The rearrangement joins TRBV7-9 to TRBJ2-2, with 9 bases fitting TRBD1. Germline V gives CDR1 SEHNR, CDR2 FQNEAQ (reference sequence). The CDR3 consists of 16 residues. V shed 4 bases, J shed 10 bases, and the junction held 13 bases outside the gene matches.

This clonotype was seen repeatedly, ten times or more. The V call is TRBV7-8, the J call TRBJ2-7; D tentatively fits TRBD1 or TRBD2 (5 bases each). From germline, CDR1 is SGHVS and CDR2 FQNEAQ. The ends were cut back, 5 bases at V and 6 bases at J, with 32 bases in the middle. This CDR3 is 19 amino acids long. The CDR3 sequence: CASSPRSRAKGRGEGEQYV. The DNA of the CDR3 is TGTGCCAGCAGCCCACGTTCAAGGGCTAAGGGTAGGGGAGAGGGCGAGCAGTACGTC.

This clonotype occurred a few times. The chain links TRBV15 to TRBJ2-2; TRBD2 might be the D (6 bases). Germline V gives CDR1 LNHNV, CDR2 YYDKDF (reference sequence). With 0 bases removed from V and 4 bases from J, the gap between germline ends came to 12 bases. This CDR3 contains 16 residues. The CDR3 loop is CATSRDPAGSTGELFF. Here the CDR3 DNA reads TGTGCCACCAGCAGAGATCCAGCCGGGAGCACCGGGGAGCTGTTTTTT.

The rearrangement links TRBV20-1 to TRBJ1-2, with D possibly matching TRBD1 (6 bases). Germline V gene lookup returns CDR1 DFQATT and CDR2 SNEGSKA (reference sequence). Trimming stripped 4 bases from V and 7 bases from J, with 16 bases between. The CDR3 consists of 13 residues. Here the CDR3 DNA reads TGCAGTGCTACTCGGGCAGGGGAGGTTGGCTACACCTTC. Protein sequence: CSATRAGEVGYTF.

The chain has TRBV29-1 and TRBJ2-2; tentatively, D is TRBD1 or TRBD2 (5 bases each). V gave up 5 bases and J gave up 0 bases, with 16 bases separating them. Germline CDR1 reads SQVTM; CDR2 reads ANQGSEA. The CDR3 length is 16 residues. CDR3 sequence (DNA): TGCAGCGTTCTACCTCGTGGGGGATCGAACACCGGGGAGCTGTTTTTT. Protein product: CSVLPRGGSNTGELFF.

On this clonotype: Since a much larger clone is just one base distant, this may be a read error. This sequence joins TRBV6-8 and TRBJ1-1, with 9 bases aligning to TRBD1. The CDR3 runs to 15 residues. Germline CDR1 is MNHGY and CDR2 is SAAAGT. The junction had 15 bases not matched to a gene; V was cut back by 10 bases and J by 6 bases. The CDR3 protein is CANIKRDRVTAEAFF. DNA for the CDR3: TGTGCCAACATTAAGAGGGACAGGGTAACTGCTGAAGCTTTCTTT.

This chain connects TRBV3-1 to TRBJ2-5; 8 bases fit TRBD2. V lost 0 bases, J lost 2 bases, and 8 bases stayed unmatched. Germline-derived CDR1 and CDR2 are LGHDT and YNNKEL (reference sequence). This CDR3 spans 17 amino acids. This CDR3 is CASSQDRPGGRQETQYF. CDR3 nucleotide sequence: TGTGCCAGCAGCCAAGATAGACCGGGGGGGCGGCAAGAGACCCAGTACTTC.

The chain couples TRBV6-2 or TRBV6-3 to TRBJ1-1, with D possibly being TRBD1 (5 bases). CDR3 length: 12 amino acids. Trimming removed 6 bases at V and 6 bases at J, with 11 bases between. CDR1 is MNHEY, CDR2 SVGEGT, per germline. DNA for the CDR3: TGTGCCAGCAGCCGCGGACACCCTGAAGCTTTCTTT. This sequence encodes CASSRGHPEAFF.

The genes are TRBV27 and TRBJ2-3; D unclear. This CDR3 has 16 amino acids. Trimming removed 5 bases at V and 0 bases at J, with 15 bases between. Germline assignment: CDR1 MNHEY and CDR2 SMNVEV (reference sequence). CDR3 residues: CASSRAGIPSTDTQYF. The CDR3 bases are TGTGCCAGCAGTCGGGCTGGGATCCCTAGCACAGATACGCAGTATTTT.

This clonotype has more than one count but fewer than ten. The rearrangement links TRBV2 to TRBJ2-7; 12 positions agree with TRBD2. Losses at the gene ends were 8 bases for V and 3 bases for J; bases not matched to a gene: 8. The CDR3 loop spans 15 amino acids. Germline assignment: CDR1 SNHLY and CDR2 FYNNEI. CDR3 amino acids: CASGALTSGGYEQYF. DNA for the CDR3: TGTGCCAGCGGAGCGTTGACTAGCGGGGGCTACGAGCAGTACTTC.

This clonotype came up many times. The gene calls are TRBV28 and TRBJ1-1; D unresolved. Germline loops: CDR1 MDHEN, CDR2 SYDVKM. V was pared by 6 bases and J by 0 bases, with 17 bases between. This CDR3 is built from 16 residues. For the CDR3, the DNA is TGTGCCAGCAGCCAATTCGACCGCGTATTGAACACTGAAGCTTTCTTT. Its protein is CASSQFDRVLNTEAFF.

The V and J genes are TRBV6-6 and TRBJ2-5, with D perhaps TRBD2 (7 bases). This CDR3 comprises 17 residues. Germline loops: CDR1 MNHNY, CDR2 SVGAGI (reference sequence). The V gene lost 4 bases and the J gene lost 7 bases, with 25 bases spanning the gap. As DNA, the CDR3 is TGTGCCAGCAGTTCTAGCTTGGGGGGGGGGCGGCGTGGGACCCAGTACTTC. Protein sequence: CASSSSLGGGRRGTQYF.

This clonotype was observed a few times. This chain uses TRBV6-5 with TRBJ2-1; TRBD2 matches 9 bases. CDR3 length: 15 residues. Germline V gene sequence: CDR1 MNHEY, CDR2 SVGAGI. Trimming cost V 0 bases and J 7 bases; bases outside gene matches: 4. CDR3 nucleotide sequence: TGTGCCAGCAGTTACTCGAAAGCGGGGGGAAATGAGCAGTTCTTC. Amino acid sequence: CASSYSKAGGNEQFF.